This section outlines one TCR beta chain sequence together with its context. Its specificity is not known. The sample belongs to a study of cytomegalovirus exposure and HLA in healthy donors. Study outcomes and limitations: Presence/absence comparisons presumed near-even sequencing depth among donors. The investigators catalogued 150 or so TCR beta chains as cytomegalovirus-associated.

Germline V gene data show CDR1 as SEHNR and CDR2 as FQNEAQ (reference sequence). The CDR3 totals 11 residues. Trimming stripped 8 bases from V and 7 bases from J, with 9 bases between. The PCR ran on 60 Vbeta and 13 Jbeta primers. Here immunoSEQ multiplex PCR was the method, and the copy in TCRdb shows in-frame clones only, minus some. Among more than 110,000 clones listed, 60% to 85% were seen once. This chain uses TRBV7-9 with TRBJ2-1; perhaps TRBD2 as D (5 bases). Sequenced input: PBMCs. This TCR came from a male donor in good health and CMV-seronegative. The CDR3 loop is CASLSGNEQFF. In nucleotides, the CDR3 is TGTGCCAGCCTCTCGGGAAATGAGCAGTTCTTC.